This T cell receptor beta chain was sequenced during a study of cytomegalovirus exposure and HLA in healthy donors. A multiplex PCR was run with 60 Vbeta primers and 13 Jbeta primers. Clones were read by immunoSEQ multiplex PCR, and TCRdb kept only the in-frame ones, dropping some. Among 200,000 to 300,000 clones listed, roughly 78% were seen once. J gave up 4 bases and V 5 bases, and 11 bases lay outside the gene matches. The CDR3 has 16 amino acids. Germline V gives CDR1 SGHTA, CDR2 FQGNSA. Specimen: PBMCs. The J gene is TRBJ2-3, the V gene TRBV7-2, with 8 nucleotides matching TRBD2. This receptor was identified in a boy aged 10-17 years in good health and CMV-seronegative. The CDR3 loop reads CASSLWTGGPSDTQYF. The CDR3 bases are TGTGCCAGCAGCCTATGGACGGGAGGGCCCTCAGATACGCAGTATTTT.